This paragraph covers one T cell receptor beta chain sequence. This clonotype appeared a few times. Its antigen has not been determined. Base qualities are not provided; no much larger clone lies one nucleotide away. These data are taken from a study of regulatory T cells in long-lasting Graves disease (dated by TCRdb to 2020 to 2022). Turning to the overall study: To count as having persistent Graves' disease, a patient had to have received antithyroid drug treatment for over 5 years with TSH receptor autoantibodies remaining persistently positive. Persistent Graves' disease patients were compared with newly diagnosed Graves' disease patients by peripheral blood TCR sequencing and RNA sequencing. The study was registered as a clinical trial and conducted in China. TCR sequencing covered some 13 persistent and some 20 newly diagnosed Graves' disease patients, around 35 samples in total. In the clinical cohort, patients with persistent Graves' disease had used antithyroid drugs for an average of about 10.3 years.

The sample's time point label is to be understood as: persistent/refractory GD, antithyroid drugs over 5 years with positive TRAb. For both TCR sequencing and RNA sequencing, RNA was extracted from PBMCs using TRIzol. Graves' disease was diagnosed according to American Thyroid Association guidelines. Patients were recruited from an endocrinology department in Xi'an, China. Each patient gave 9 to 10 milliliters of peripheral blood, collected in an EDTA anticoagulant tube. Ficoll Paque Plus density gradient separation was used to isolate PBMCs, and no further T cell sorting was done. An Agilent 2100 Bioanalyzer and agarose gel were used to assess RNA quality, and a NanoDrop 2000 was used to measure RNA concentration. Here is what the overall study found, with its caveats: Compared with newly diagnosed patients, persistent Graves' disease patients had lower TCR Shannon entropy and fewer highly expanded clones, which suggests clonal expansion. A larger number of public clonotypes was shared among persistent patients (about 2,700) than among newly diagnosed patients (roughly 970). Sequencing and analysis were restricted to the TCR beta chain. As a limitation, the authors acknowledged that the small sample size may reduce accuracy. Persistent disease showed preferential use of TRBV28, TRBJ1-2 and TRBJ2-5, whereas newly diagnosed disease favored TRBV20-1 and TRBJ2-1. Peripheral blood alone was examined, since thyroid tissue, which constituted the primary lesion, could not be accessed.

Deletion took 0 bases off V and 0 bases off J, with a span of 7 bases between the germline ends. From its cysteine to its phenylalanine, the CDR3 spans 15 amino acids. The DNA shown is the 45-base CDR3, in frame from base 1. The germline V gene specifies SGHRS as CDR1 and YFSETQ as CDR2. The library was obtained by multiplex PCR. Sequencing used an Illumina HiSeq 4000. To build TCR beta libraries, CDR3 regions were amplified by Arm-PCR using iRepertoire HTBI primers. Gel purification was performed on PCR products prior to sequencing. Per the source publication's procedure: Gene usage analysis of CDR3 amino acid clonotypes used the approximately 62 TRBV and some 13 TRBJ segments found across samples. Filtered high-quality paired reads were merged into contigs using COPE and FqMerger. BLAST was used to align contigs to IMGT TRBV, TRBD and TRBJ reference genes, with CDR3 defined following IMGT. Highly expanded clones were defined as clonotypes with a frequency above 0.1%. Repertoire diversity was measured by Shannon entropy, and V-J evenness by the Gini coefficient. Public clonotypes were defined as clonotypes shared by more than one individual. The public reads were reanalyzed by TCRdb: fastp trimming at Q25, MiXCR alignment, in-frame beta chains only. Every CDR3 protein is listed once, alongside the most common genes and DNA of its rows. The V and J calls follow TCRdb's processing rather than the paper's. In this sample the table shows about 470,000 distinct CDR3 sequences, 20% to 25% of which occur a single time. The top ten hold about 7% of the sample.

This receptor was identified in a female donor with Graves disease. The rearranged segments are TRBV5-1 and TRBJ1-3; the D gene assignment is ambiguous. This material consisted of peripheral blood mononuclear cells (PBMCs), taken when the disease was refractory, from a patient treated with antithyroid drugs. Here the CDR3 is given as CASSLEVSSGNTIYF. At the DNA level, the sequence is TGCGCCAGCAGCTTGGAAGTCAGCTCTGGAAACACCATATATTTT.